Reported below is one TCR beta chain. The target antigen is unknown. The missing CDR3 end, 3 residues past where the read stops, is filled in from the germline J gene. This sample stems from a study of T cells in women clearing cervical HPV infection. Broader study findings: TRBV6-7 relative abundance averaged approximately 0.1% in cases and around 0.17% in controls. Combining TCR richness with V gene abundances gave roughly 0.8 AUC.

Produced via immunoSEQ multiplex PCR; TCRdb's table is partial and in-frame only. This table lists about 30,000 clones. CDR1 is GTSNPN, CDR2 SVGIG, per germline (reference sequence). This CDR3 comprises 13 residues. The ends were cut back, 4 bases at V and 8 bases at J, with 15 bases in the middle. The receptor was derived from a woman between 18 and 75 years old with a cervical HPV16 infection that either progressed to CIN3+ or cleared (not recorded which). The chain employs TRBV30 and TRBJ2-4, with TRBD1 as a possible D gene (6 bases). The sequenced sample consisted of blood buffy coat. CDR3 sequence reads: CAWIGQGMYIQYF. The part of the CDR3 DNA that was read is TGTGCCTGGATTGGGCAGGGGATGTACATT.